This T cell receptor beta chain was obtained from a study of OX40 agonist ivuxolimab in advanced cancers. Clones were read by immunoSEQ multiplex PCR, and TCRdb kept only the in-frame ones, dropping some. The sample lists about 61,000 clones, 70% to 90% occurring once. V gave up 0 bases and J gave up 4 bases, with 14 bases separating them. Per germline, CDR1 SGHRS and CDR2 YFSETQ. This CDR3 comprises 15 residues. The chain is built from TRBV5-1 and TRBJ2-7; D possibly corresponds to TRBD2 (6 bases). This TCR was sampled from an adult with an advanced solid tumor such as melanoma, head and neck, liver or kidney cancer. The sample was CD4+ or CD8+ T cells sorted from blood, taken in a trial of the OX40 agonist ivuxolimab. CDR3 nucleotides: TGCGCCAGCAGCTTGGCGGGGACTGCCGTTTACGAGCAGTACTTC. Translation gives CASSLAGTAVYEQYF.